The subject of this entry is one T cell receptor (beta chain). Its target is unknown. This entry comes from a study of cytomegalovirus exposure and HLA in healthy donors. Findings of the study overall: Some highly shared sequence variants likely arose as a pipeline artifact. In a later analysis, HLA-associated TCR beta chains were more clonally expanded than equally common others.

In the PCR, 60 Vbeta and 13 Jbeta primers were used. The repertoire was sequenced with immunoSEQ multiplex PCR; TCRdb's copy has only in-frame clones and lacks some. The table lists approximately 190,000 clones, around 82% of them singletons. Germline assignment: CDR1 SGHVS and CDR2 FNYEAQ. The CDR3 is made up of 17 amino acids. With 1 base removed from V and 2 bases from J, the gap between germline ends came to 12 bases. The chain combines TRBV7-6 with TRBJ2-6; tentative D call: TRBD2 (5 bases). Sequenced input: PBMCs. This receptor was obtained from a boy between 5 and 17 years old in good health and CMV-seronegative. The CDR3 nucleotides read TGTGCCAGCAGCTTAGGTGGAGGACCACCTGGGGCCAACGTCCTGACTTTC. It specifies CASSLGGGPPGANVLTF.